This T cell receptor beta chain came from a study of radiotherapy plus CTLA-4 blockade in lung cancer. Study findings and constraints: Alongside interferon-beta, early blood T cell clone dynamics were reportedly the best predictor of response. An expansion of tumor-derived TCR clones occurred in blood after radiotherapy plus ipilimumab.

As to this clone: Its antigen is unknown.

Focal radiation plus CTLA-4 blockade with ipilimumab was given to patients with chemo-refractory metastatic non-small-cell lung cancer. CDR3 length: 16 residues. Germline lookup yields CDR1 LGHNA and CDR2 YNFKEQ. Trimming took off 0 bases at V and 2 bases at J, with 13 bases between the two ends. TCRdb's table, derived via immunoSEQ multiplex PCR, lists solely in-frame clones and lacks some. The sample consists of about 120,000 clones, roughly 77% of them appearing once. This clonotype was sampled from a human donor with non-small cell lung cancer that progressed on radiotherapy plus ipilimumab. Some clones in this sample may be carry-over from other donors' samples. Specimen: peripheral blood, collected from a patient treated with radiotherapy plus ipilimumab. The V gene is TRBV4-2, the J gene TRBJ1-2; no definite D call. The CDR3 DNA is TGTGCCAGCAGCCAAGATCTCGCAGCGGTAAACTATGGCTACACCTTC. It translates to CASSQDLAAVNYGYTF.